Below, 25 T cell receptor beta chains from the same sample are listed, as sequenced in a study of cytomegalovirus exposure and HLA in healthy donors (dated 2017 in TCRdb). Library preparation used the immunoSEQ multiplex PCR assay. A mixture of 60 forward primers for TCR Vbeta segments and 13 reverse primers for TCR Jbeta segments was used in the multiplex PCR. TCRdb carries this immuneACCESS record with in-frame sequences only. Its versions omit some clonotypes, under half of them owing to an unresolved V gene in the studies checked, with the rest unexplained. The sample table holds 120,000 or so clones, of which around three quarters were seen once. About 3.3% of the sample rests with the top ten. Sequencing input: PBMCs. These receptors all come from a male donor in good health and CMV-seronegative.

This clone was recorded only once. This chain links TRBV9 with TRBJ1-1; 8 positions agree with TRBD1. CDR3 size: 14 residues. V lost 4 bases and J lost 5; bases outside the gene matches: 7. CDR1 and CDR2 (germline): SGDLS, YYNGEE. The CDR3 bases are TGTGCCAGCAGCTTCGGACAGGGTCCAACTGAAGCTTTCTTT. Protein product: CASSFGQGPTEAFF.

This clone was picked up a small number of times. The chain links TRBV10-2 to TRBJ2-7; a weak D match, TRBD2 (6 bases). V lost 7 bases and J 0 bases, leaving 10 bases between the germline ends. The length of the CDR3 is 13 residues. The germline V gene encodes CDR1 WSHSY and CDR2 SAAADI. The CDR3 protein is CASKGRSSYEQYF. The CDR3 DNA is TGCGCCAGCAAAGGGAGGAGCTCCTACGAGCAGTACTTC.

This clone was counted a few times. The chain employs TRBV6-5 and TRBJ2-7, with 12 bases lining up with TRBD2. The CDR3 contains 15 residues. The ends lost 6 bases at V and 1 base at J; junction bases unmatched: 4. The germline V gene encodes CDR1 MNHEY and CDR2 SVGAGI. As DNA, the CDR3 is TGTGCCAGCAGACTCGGGACTAGCGGGTCCTACGAGCAGTACTTC. It codes for CASRLGTSGSYEQYF.

The chain uses TRBV5-1 and TRBJ1-2, with a weak D call TRBD1 (5 bases). Trimming took off 0 bases at V and 7 bases at J, with 16 bases between the two ends. Per the germline V gene, CDR1 is SGHRS and CDR2 is YFSETQ. This CDR3 spans 15 amino acids. Written as DNA, the CDR3 is TGCGCCAGCAGCTTGGTCGGGCAGGGAGGATCTGGCTACACCTTC. Translating it yields CASSLVGQGGSGYTF.

The rearrangement links TRBV5-8 to TRBJ2-1; no clear D gene. V was pared by 2 bases and J by 10 bases, with 7 bases between. Germline assignment: CDR1 SGHTS and CDR2 YDEGEE. This CDR3 spans 11 amino acids. The CDR3 region is CASSFSREQFF. CDR3 in DNA: TGTGCCAGCAGCTTTTCCCGGGAGCAGTTCTTC.

The chain uses TRBV1 and TRBJ1-2; the listed D gene, TRBD1, was not tested against the DNA. TRBV1 is shown as a pseudogene. The CDR3 has 12 amino acids. The CDR3 DNA sequence: TGCACCAGCTCGACAGCTCACTATGGCTACACCTTC. Protein product: CTSSTAHYGYTF.

The CDR3 protein is CASSLDPPTGVSPLHF. The CDR3 DNA follows: TGTGCCAGCAGCTTAGACCCCCCAACAGGGGTGTCACCCCTCCACTTT. The J gene is TRBJ1-6, the V gene TRBV7-9; 7 bases are a match to TRBD1. The ends lost 1 base at V and 10 bases at J; junction bases unmatched: 10. Germline V CDR1 and CDR2: SEHNR, FQNEAQ (reference sequence). The CDR3 totals 16 residues.

The genes are TRBV14 and TRBJ2-7, with D possibly matching TRBD1 (5 bases). The CDR3 length is 15 residues. With 0 bases removed from V and 5 bases from J, the gap between germline ends came to 14 bases. Germline CDR1 is SGHDN and CDR2 is FVKESK. The DNA of the CDR3 is TGTGCCAGCAGCCAAGATTGGGCAGGGTCCCACGAGCAGTACTTC. Translating it yields CASSQDWAGSHEQYF.

The genes are TRBV6-5 and TRBJ2-7, with 10 bases aligning to TRBD1. Germline CDR1 reads MNHEY; CDR2 reads SVGAGI. CDR3 length: 15 residues. V lost 7 bases and J lost 5; bases outside the gene matches: 11. CDR3 region: CASIRSGTGDNEQYF. The CDR3 DNA follows: TGTGCCAGCATCCGCTCCGGGACAGGGGATAACGAGCAGTACTTC.

The chain is built from TRBV27 and TRBJ1-2, with TRBD1 as a possible D gene (6 bases). CDR3 size: 12 residues. V was shortened by 4 bases and J by 8 bases, with 11 bases between the two germline ends. Germline CDR1 is MNHEY and CDR2 is SMNVEV (reference sequence). This CDR3 reads CASSYQGHGYTF. In nucleotides, the CDR3 is TGTGCCAGCAGTTATCAGGGGCACGGCTACACCTTC.

The gene calls are TRBV19 and TRBJ2-5, with D perhaps matching TRBD2 (6 bases). The V gene's germline CDR1 is LNHDA and CDR2 SQIVND (reference sequence). The ends were cut back, 10 bases at V and 3 bases at J, with 12 bases in the middle. The CDR3 contains 12 residues. CDR3 amino acids: CATGTSKETQYF. In DNA, the CDR3 is TGTGCCACCGGGACTTCTAAAGAGACCCAGTACTTC. Filled out from reference TRBV19 and TRBJ2-5, the complete variable domain reads DGGITQSPKYLFRKEGQNVTLSCEQNLNHDAMYWYRQDPGQGLRLIYYSQIVNDFQKGDIAEGYSVSREKKESFPLTVTSAQKNPTAFYLCATGTSKETQYFGPGTRLLVL.

On this clone itself: A junction boundary mismatches the germline segment, possibly from a read error. V is TRBV7-9 and J is TRBJ2-7; 9 bases are shared with TRBD1. The CDR3 consists of 14 residues. Per germline, CDR1 SEHNR and CDR2 FQNEAQ (reference sequence). The CDR3 DNA reads TGTTCCAGCAGCCCCCGGGACAGGGCCTACGAGCAGTACTTC. It specifies CSSSPRDRAYEQYF.

The J gene is TRBJ2-1, the V gene TRBV30; tentative D call: TRBD1 (5 bases). This CDR3 region has 12 residues. Germline V lookup: CDR1 GTSNPN, CDR2 SVGIG (reference sequence). V shed 2 bases and J shed 7 bases, with 9 bases lying between them. DNA of the CDR3: TGTGCCTGGAGTCAGGGTCTAAATGAGCAGTTCTTC. Translation gives CAWSQGLNEQFF. The variable domain in full, completed from reference TRBV30 and TRBJ2-1, reads SQTIHQWPATLVQPVGSPLSLECTVEGTSNPNLYWYRQAAGRGLQLLFYSVGIGQISSEVPQNLSASRPQDRQFILSSKKLLLSDSGFYLCAWSQGLNEQFFGPGTRLTVL.

The chain is built from TRBV7-9 and TRBJ2-2, with D possibly TRBD2 on 5 matching bases. Trimming took off 5 bases at V and 7 bases at J, with 23 bases between the two ends. The CDR3 extends over 17 amino acids. Germline V gene data show CDR1 as SEHNR and CDR2 as FQNEAQ (reference sequence). The CDR3, as DNA: TGTGCCAGCAGCCCCCCTTGGCGGGCGCGAGTTGACGGGGAGCTGTTTTTT. It is translated as CASSPPWRARVDGELFF.

This chain uses TRBV7-2 with TRBJ2-7; tentative D call: TRBD2 (6 bases). The CDR3 runs 15 residues. CDR1 is SGHTA and CDR2 is FQGNSA in the germline V gene. Trimming cost V 6 bases and J 0 bases, with 15 bases left between them. CDR3 region: CASSRSGYSSYEQYF. CDR3 coding DNA: TGTGCCAGCAGTCGAAGCGGGTACAGCTCCTACGAGCAGTACTTC.

The J gene is TRBJ2-1, the V gene TRBV28; D is uncertain. The length of the CDR3 is 14 residues. Germline V CDR1 and CDR2: MDHEN, SYDVKM. The germline V and J ends were trimmed by 4 bases and 6 bases, with 13 bases remaining between them. In DNA form, the CDR3 reads TGTGCCAGCAGTTCAACAGCAAGAAGCAATGAGCAGTTCTTC. Amino acids: CASSSTARSNEQFF. The variable domain in full, with the rest retrieved from reference TRBV28 and TRBJ2-1, is DVKVTQSSRYLVKRTGEKVFLECVQDMDHENMFWYRQDPGLGLRLIYFSYDVKMKEKGDIPEGYSVSREKKERFSLILESASTNQTSMYLCASSSTARSNEQFFGPGTRLTVL.

The rearrangement links TRBV7-2 to TRBJ1-4; D is perhaps TRBD1 (5 bases). V was trimmed by 1 base and J by 3 bases, leaving 9 bases between them. Germline V gene sequence: CDR1 SGHTA, CDR2 FQGNSA. The CDR3 spans 15 residues. CDR3 in DNA: TGTGCCAGCAGCTTAGTTAGGGGCGCTAATGAAAAACTGTTTTTT. It yields the protein CASSLVRGANEKLFF.

The V call is TRBV4-2, the J call TRBJ2-7; D may be TRBD1 (5 bases). The CDR3 runs to 14 residues. The V gene's germline CDR1 is LGHNA and CDR2 YNFKEQ. The V end lost 1 base, the J end lost 5 bases, and 12 bases lay between the germline ends. The CDR3 loop is CASSQVQGIHEQYF. The DNA of the CDR3 is TGTGCCAGCAGCCAAGTCCAGGGCATCCACGAGCAGTACTTC.

V gene TRBV30 combines with J gene TRBJ2-7; weak D call: TRBD1 (5 bases). The germline CDR1 and CDR2 sequences are GTSNPN and SVGIG (reference sequence). The CDR3 is 13 residues long. The V end lost 6 bases, the J end lost 5 bases, and 17 bases lay between the germline ends. CDR3 in amino acids: CACHKGASNEQYF. The CDR3 nucleotides are TGTGCCTGCCACAAAGGGGCCTCTAACGAGCAGTACTTC.

The V and J genes are TRBV5-8 and TRBJ1-5, with a tentative D call TRBD1 (5 bases). Germline V CDR1 and CDR2: SGHTS, YDEGEE. Trimming stripped 6 bases from V and 11 bases from J, with 24 bases between. The CDR3 is 15 residues long. The chain's CDR3 is CASTNRGWGDTAQHF. CDR3 coding DNA: TGTGCCAGCACCAACCGCGGATGGGGGGATACAGCCCAGCATTTT.

The chain joins TRBV15 to TRBJ2-2; 7 bases fit TRBD1. V was clipped by 3 bases and J by 6 bases; unmatched bases: 10. The CDR3 contains 16 residues. The germline V gene has CDR1 LNHNV and CDR2 YYDKDF (reference sequence). The CDR3: CATSSKGTAVAGELFF. DNA of the CDR3: TGTGCCACCAGCAGTAAAGGGACAGCAGTAGCCGGGGAGCTGTTTTTT.

This chain uses TRBV28 with TRBJ1-1, with a possible D match to TRBD1 (6 bases). Looked up from germline, CDR1 is MDHEN and CDR2 is SYDVKM. The germline V and J ends were trimmed by 1 base and 5 bases, with 17 bases remaining between them. The CDR3 has 16 residues. The DNA for the CDR3 is TGTGCCAGCAGTTTATTTTCCGTACTGCAGGGGACTGAAGCTTTCTTT. The encoded protein is CASSLFSVLQGTEAFF.

This clone occurred a few times. The rearrangement joins TRBV18 to TRBJ2-1; TRBD2 aligns across 11 bases. CDR3 length: 15 amino acids. V gave up 3 bases and J gave up 10 bases; unmatched junction bases: 8. Per germline, CDR1 KGHSH and CDR2 LQKENI. The CDR3 loop reads CASSPGLAGGDEQFF. In nucleotides, the CDR3 is TGTGCCAGCTCACCCGGCCTAGCGGGAGGCGACGAGCAGTTCTTC.

The rearrangement joins TRBV27 to TRBJ1-5, with 7 bases identical to TRBD1. V shed 5 bases and J 5 bases; nucleotides not matched to a gene: 9. Germline values: CDR1 MNHEY, CDR2 SMNVEV (reference sequence). The CDR3 has 15 amino acids. The CDR3 coding sequence is TGTGCCAGCAGTCGACAGGGCCCCGAGGATCAGCCCCAGCATTTT. This encodes CASSRQGPEDQPQHF.

V usage is TRBV5-4 and J usage is TRBJ1-1; D is ambiguous. Trimming shortened V by 1 base and J by 6 bases, and 10 bases separated the two germline ends. Germline V gene sequence: CDR1 SGHNT, CDR2 YYREEE (reference sequence). This CDR3 is built from 13 residues. DNA of the CDR3: TGTGCCAGCAGCTTGAACGGTATTGCTGAAGCTTTCTTT. Translation: CASSLNGIAEAFF.